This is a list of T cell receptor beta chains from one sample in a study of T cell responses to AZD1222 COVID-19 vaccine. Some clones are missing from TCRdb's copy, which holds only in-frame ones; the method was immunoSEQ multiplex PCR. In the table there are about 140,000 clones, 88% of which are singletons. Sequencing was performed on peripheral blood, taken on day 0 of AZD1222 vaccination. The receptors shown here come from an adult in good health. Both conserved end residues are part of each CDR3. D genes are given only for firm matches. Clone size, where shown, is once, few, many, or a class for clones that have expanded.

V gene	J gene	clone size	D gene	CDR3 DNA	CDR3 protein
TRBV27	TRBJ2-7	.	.	TGTGCCAGCACCGATGGTTACGAGCAGTACTTC	CASTDGYEQYF
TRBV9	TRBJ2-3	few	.	TGTGCCAGCGGAGGGAGAGATACGCAGTATTTT	CASGGRDTQYF
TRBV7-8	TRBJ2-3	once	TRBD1	TGTGCCAGCAGCTTAGTTGCCGGGACAGGCCACACAGATACGCAGTATTTT	CASSLVAGTGHTDTQYF
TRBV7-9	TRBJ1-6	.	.	TGTGCCAGCAACGCGGGACGCCATAATTCACCCCTCCACTTT	CASNAGRHNSPLHF
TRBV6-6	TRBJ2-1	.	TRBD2	TGTGCCAGCAGTTATTGGCGGGAGCTTAATGAGCAGTTCTTC	CASSYWRELNEQFF
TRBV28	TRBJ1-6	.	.	TGTGCCAGCAGTTTAGGAACGGATCGCACCCTCCACTTT	CASSLGTDRTLHF
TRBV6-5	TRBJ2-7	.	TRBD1	TGTGCCAGCACCTCCCGGGACAGAACCTACGAGCAGTACTTC	CASTSRDRTYEQYF
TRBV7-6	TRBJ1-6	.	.	TGTGCCAGCAGCTTAGGACTAGACTCACCCCTCCACTTT	CASSLGLDSPLHF
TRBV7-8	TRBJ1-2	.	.	TGTGCCAGCAGCTTAGGGAGACAGAGCCTGAACTATGGCTACACCTTC	CASSLGRQSLNYGYTF
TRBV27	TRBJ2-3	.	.	TGTGCCAGCAGTTTATTGAAGGGAACAGATACGCAGTATTTT	CASSLLKGTDTQYF
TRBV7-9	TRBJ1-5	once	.	TGTGCCAGCAGCAGCGAGTGGGACACCTATAGCAATCAGCCCCAGCATTTT	CASSSEWDTYSNQPQHF
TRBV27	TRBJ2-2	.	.	TGTGCCAGCAGATTGAGCCAGGATACCGGGGAGCTGTTTTTT	CASRLSQDTGELFF
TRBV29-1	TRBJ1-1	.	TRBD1	TGCAGCGTTGAAGATTCCGGGACAGGGATCACTGAAGCTTTCTTT	CSVEDSGTGITEAFF
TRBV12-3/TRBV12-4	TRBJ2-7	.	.	TGTGCCAGCAGTCCGAGGGGGTCGTACGAGCAGTACTTC	CASSPRGSYEQYF
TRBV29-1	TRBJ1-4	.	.	TGCAGCGTTGAGGAAGTAACCGATGGAAAACTGTTTTTT	CSVEEVTDGKLFF
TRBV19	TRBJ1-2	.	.	TGTGCCGGATACAGGGAAGCTAACTATGGCTACACCTTC	CAGYREANYGYTF
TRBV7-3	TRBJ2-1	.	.	TGTGCCAGCAGCTTTCAACCCCGGGTGGGCAATGAGCAGTTCTTC	CASSFQPRVGNEQFF
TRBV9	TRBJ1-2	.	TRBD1	TGTGCCAGCAGCGTATTTCCCCAGGGGGCCTATGGCTACACCTTC	CASSVFPQGAYGYTF
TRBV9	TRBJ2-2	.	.	TGTGCCAGCAGCGTTAAGGGGACGGAGCTGTTTTTT	CASSVKGTELFF
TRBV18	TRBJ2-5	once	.	TGTGCCAGCTCCCCAACGTTCCAAGAGACCCAGTACTTC	CASSPTFQETQYF
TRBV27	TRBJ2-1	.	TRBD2	TGTGCCAGCAGTTTAGGGCTAGCGGTTCTCGGTGAGCAGTTCTTC	CASSLGLAVLGEQFF
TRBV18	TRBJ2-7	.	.	TGTGCCAGCTCAGGGTGGGGGCACGAGCAGTACTTC	CASSGWGHEQYF
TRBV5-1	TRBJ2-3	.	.	TGCGCCAGCAGCTTACCGGGGGGCTTAGATACGCAGTATTTT	CASSLPGGLDTQYF
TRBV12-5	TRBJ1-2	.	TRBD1	TGTGCTAGTGGTTTGGGGATGACAGGGGGTTCTAGTGGCTACACCTTC	CASGLGMTGGSSGYTF
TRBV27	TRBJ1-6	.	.	TGTGCCAGCAGTTCCTTCCGGACCTATAATTCACCCCTCCACTTT	CASSSFRTYNSPLHF
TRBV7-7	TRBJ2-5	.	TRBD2	TGTGCCAGCAGCGGGCCTAGCGGAGGACTCCAAGAGACCCAGTACTTC	CASSGPSGGLQETQYF
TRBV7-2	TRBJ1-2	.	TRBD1	TGTGCCAGCAGCTTGGCCGTGGGACAGCTATATGGCTACACCTTC	CASSLAVGQLYGYTF
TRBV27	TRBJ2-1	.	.	TGTGCCAGCAGGAGGGGATGGTCGATATGGAATGAGCAGTTCTTC	CASRRGWSIWNEQFF
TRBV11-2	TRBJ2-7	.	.	TGTGCCAGCAGCTTAGCGGCAGGGTCATTATACGAGCAGTACTTC	CASSLAAGSLYEQYF
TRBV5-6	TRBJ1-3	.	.	TGTGCCAGCAGTGATACCGGGACACTCCGATCTGGAAACACCATATATTTT	CASSDTGTLRSGNTIYF
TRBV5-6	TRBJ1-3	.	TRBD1	TGTGCCAGCAGCTTGGGGACAGGGGCTGGAAACACCATATATTTT	CASSLGTGAGNTIYF
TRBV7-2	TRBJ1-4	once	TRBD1	TGTGCCAGCAGCGGACAGGGGGCAGGCGAAAAACTGTTTTTT	CASSGQGAGEKLFF
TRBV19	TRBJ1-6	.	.	TGTGCCAGTAGTATTAATGATTATAATTCACCCCTCCACTTT	CASSINDYNSPLHF
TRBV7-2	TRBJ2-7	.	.	TGTGCCAGCAGCCTGCCAGCGGAAAACCACTACGAGCAGTACTTC	CASSLPAENHYEQYF
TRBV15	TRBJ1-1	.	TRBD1	TGTGCCACCAGCCGACAGGGCCTAGGTACTGAAGCTTTCTTT	CATSRQGLGTEAFF
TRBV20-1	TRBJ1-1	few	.	TGCAGTGCTAGTCAACGGGGGGCGCATACTGAAGCTTTCTTT	CSASQRGAHTEAFF
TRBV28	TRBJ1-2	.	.	TGTGCCAGCAAAAAAGAGGGGGGTGCTTATGGCTACACCTTC	CASKKEGGAYGYTF
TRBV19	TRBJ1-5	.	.	TGTGCCAGTAGTAAGGGACACAATCAGCCCCAGCATTTT	CASSKGHNQPQHF
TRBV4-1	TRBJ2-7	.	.	TGCGCCAGCAGCCAAGGGACTTTCTACGAGCAGTACTTC	CASSQGTFYEQYF
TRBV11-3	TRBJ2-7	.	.	TGTGCCAGCAGCTTAGCGCCGGGACAATACGAGCAGTACTTC	CASSLAPGQYEQYF
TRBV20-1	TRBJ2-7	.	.	TGCAGTCCCCTGAATCGATACGAGCAGTACTTC	CSPLNRYEQYF
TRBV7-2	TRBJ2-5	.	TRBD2	TGTGCCAGCAGCCCCCTCCGGAGTTCCCTCTCGGGGGGAGAGACCCAGTACTTC	CASSPLRSSLSGGETQYF